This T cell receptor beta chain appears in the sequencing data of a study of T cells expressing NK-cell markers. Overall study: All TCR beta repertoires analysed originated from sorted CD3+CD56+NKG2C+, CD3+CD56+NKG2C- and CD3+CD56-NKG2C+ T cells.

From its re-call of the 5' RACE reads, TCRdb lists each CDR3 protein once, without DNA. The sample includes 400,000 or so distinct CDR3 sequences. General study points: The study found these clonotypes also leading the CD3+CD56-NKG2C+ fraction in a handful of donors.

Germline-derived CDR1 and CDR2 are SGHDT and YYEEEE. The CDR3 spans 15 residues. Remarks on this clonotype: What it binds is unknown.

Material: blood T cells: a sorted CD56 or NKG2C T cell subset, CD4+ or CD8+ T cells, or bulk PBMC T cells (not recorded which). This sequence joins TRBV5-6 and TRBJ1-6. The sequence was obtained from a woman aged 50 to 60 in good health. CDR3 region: CASSFGTHFYSPLHF.